The T cell receptor (beta chain) described here comes from a study of beta chain features in type 1 diabetes. Since all of the isolated RNA was reverse transcribed, expressed TCRB transcripts were what got sequenced. Clones were sequenced by immunoSEQ multiplex PCR, and TCRdb holds only the in-frame ones, with some missing. The sample carries 400,000 to 500,000 clones, over 11% recorded once. This CDR3 spans 14 amino acids. Trimming left V 4 bases short and J 2 bases short, with 11 bases between. Germline-derived CDR1 and CDR2 are SGHRS and YFSETQ. Source material: naive CD4+ T cells from blood. V is TRBV5-1 and J is TRBJ2-3; D gene unclear. The TCR sequence derives from a man between 25 and 39 years old in good health. The CDR3: CASSANLITDTQYF. As DNA, the CDR3 is TGCGCCAGCAGCGCGAACTTGATCACAGATACGCAGTATTTT.